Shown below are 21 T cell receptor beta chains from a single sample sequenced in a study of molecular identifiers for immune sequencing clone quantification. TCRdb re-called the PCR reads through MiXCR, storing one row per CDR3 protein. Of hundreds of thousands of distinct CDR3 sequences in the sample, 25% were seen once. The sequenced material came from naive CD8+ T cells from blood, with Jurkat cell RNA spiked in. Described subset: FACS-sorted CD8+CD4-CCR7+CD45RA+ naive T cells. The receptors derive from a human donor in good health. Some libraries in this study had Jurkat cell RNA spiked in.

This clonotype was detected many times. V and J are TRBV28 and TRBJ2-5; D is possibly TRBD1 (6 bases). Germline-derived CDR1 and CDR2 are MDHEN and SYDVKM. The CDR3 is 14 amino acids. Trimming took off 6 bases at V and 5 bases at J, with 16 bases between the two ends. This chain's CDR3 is CASRADRPRETQYF. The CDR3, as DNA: TGTGCCAGCAGAGCTGACAGGCCCCGGGAGACCCAGTACTTC.

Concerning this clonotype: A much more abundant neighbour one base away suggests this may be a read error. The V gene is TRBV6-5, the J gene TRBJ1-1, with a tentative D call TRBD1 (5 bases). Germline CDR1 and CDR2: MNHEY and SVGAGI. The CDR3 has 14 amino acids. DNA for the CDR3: TGTGCCAGCAGTCCTCTACGAGGTGGGACTGAAGCTCTCTTT. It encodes CASSPLRGGTEALF.

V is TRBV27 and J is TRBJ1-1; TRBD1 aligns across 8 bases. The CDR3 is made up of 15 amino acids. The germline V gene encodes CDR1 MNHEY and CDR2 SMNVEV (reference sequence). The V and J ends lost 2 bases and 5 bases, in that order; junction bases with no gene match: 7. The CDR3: CASSLLYRGETEAFF. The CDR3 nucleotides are TGTGCCAGCAGTTTACTGTACAGGGGGGAGACTGAAGCTTTCTTT.

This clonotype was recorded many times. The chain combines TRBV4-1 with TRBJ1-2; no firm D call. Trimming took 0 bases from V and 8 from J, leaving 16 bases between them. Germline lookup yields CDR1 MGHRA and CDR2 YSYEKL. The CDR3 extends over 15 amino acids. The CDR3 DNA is TGCGCCAGCAGCCAAGATATTAGCGGGCTCTCCGGCTACACCTTC. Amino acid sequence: CASSQDISGLSGYTF.

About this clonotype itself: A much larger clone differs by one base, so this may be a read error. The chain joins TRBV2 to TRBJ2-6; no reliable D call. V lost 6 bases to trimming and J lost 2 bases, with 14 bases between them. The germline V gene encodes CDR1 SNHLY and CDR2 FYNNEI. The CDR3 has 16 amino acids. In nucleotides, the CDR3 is TGTGCCAGCAGAGAAACCCTCTTAACTGGGGCCAACGTCCTGACTTTC. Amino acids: CASRETLLTGANVLTF.

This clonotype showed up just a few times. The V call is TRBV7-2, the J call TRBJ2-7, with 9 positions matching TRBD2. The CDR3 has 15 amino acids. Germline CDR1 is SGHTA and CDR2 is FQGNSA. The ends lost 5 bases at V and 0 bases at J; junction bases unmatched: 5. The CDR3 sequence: CASSPISGSSYEQYF. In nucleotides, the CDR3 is TGTGCCAGCAGCCCCATTAGCGGGAGCTCCTACGAGCAGTACTTC.

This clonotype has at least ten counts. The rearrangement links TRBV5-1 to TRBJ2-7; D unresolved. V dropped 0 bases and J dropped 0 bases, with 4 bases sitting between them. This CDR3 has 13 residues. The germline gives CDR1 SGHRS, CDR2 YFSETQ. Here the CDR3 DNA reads TGCGCCAGCAGCTTGGACGCCTCCTACGAGCAGTACTTC. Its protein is CASSLDASYEQYF.

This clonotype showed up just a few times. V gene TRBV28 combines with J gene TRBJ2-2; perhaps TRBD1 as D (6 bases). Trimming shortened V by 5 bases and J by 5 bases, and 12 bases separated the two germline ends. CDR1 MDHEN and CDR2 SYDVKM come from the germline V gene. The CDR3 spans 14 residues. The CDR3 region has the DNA TGTGCCAGCAGTCCCGGGACACAGACCGGGGAGCTGTTTTTT. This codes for CASSPGTQTGELFF.

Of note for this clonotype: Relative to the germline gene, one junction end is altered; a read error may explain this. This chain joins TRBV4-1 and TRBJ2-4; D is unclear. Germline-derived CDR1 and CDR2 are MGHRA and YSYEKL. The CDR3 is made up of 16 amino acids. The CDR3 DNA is TGCGCCAGCAGCCAAGAGCCTTCAGCGCCCAAAGACATTCAGTACTTC. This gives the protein CASSQEPSAPKDIQYF.

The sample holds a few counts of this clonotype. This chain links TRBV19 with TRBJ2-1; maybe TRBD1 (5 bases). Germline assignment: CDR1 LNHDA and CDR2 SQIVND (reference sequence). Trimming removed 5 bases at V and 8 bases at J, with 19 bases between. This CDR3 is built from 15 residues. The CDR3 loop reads CASSSSLGRGDEQFF. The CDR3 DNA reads TGTGCCAGTAGTTCCAGCCTGGGGCGCGGCGATGAGCAGTTCTTC.

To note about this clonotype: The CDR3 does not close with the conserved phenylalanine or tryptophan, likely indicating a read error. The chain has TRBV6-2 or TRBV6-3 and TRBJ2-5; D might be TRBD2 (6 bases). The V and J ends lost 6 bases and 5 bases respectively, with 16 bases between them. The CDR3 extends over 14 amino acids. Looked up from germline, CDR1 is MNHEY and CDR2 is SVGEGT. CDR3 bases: TGTGCCAGCAGCCGCCCGGGGGAGTGGGAGACCCAGTACTTA. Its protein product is CASSRPGEWETQYL.

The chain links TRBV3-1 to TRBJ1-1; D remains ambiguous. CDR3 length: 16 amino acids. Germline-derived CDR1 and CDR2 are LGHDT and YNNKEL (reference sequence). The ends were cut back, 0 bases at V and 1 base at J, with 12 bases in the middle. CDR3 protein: CASSQDKRVRNTEAFF. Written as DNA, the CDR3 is TGTGCCAGCAGCCAAGATAAGCGGGTAAGGAACACTGAAGCTTTCTTT.

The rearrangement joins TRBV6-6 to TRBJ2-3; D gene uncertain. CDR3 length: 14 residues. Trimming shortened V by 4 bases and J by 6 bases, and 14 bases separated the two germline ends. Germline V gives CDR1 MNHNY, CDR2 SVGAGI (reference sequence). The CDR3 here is CASSLGPTFDTQYF. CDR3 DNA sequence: TGTGCCAGCAGTTTGGGCCCCACATTTGATACGCAGTATTTT.

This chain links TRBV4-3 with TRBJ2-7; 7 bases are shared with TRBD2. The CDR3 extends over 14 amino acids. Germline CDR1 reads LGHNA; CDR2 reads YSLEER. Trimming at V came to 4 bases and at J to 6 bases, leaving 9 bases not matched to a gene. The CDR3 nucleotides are TGCGCCAGCAGCCCAAGCGGGATGGCGGTCGAGCAGTACTTC. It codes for CASSPSGMAVEQYF.

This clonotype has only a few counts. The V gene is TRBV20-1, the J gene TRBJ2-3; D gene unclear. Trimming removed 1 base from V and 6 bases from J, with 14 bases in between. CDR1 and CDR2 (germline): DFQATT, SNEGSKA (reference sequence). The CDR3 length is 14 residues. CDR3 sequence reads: CSARVRLAFDTQYF. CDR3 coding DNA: TGCAGTGCTAGAGTAAGACTGGCTTTTGATACGCAGTATTTT.

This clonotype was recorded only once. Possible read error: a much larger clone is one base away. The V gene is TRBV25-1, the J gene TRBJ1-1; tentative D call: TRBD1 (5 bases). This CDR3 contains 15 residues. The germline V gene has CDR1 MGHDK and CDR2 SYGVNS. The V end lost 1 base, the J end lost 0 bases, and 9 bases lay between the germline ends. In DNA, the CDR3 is TGTGCCAGCAGTGAATGTCAGGGTTTGAACACTGAAGCTTTCTTT. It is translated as CASSECQGLNTEAFF.

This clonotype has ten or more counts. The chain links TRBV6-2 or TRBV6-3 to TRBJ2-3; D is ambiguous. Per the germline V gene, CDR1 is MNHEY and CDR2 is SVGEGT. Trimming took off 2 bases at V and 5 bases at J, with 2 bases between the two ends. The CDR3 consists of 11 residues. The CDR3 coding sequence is TGTGCCAGCAGTTACGTAGATACGCAGTATTTT. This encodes CASSYVDTQYF.

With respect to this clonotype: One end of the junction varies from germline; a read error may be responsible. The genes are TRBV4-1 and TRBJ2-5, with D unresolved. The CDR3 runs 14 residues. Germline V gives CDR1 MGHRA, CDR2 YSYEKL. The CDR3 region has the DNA TGCGCCAGCAGCCAAGATTTCAGGAAAGCGACCCAGTCCTTC. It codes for CASSQDFRKATQSF.

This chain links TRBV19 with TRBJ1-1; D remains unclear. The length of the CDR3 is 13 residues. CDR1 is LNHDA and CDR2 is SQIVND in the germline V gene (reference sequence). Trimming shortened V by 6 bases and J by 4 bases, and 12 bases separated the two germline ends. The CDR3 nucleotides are TGTGCCAGTAGATGCAGCTCGGCCACTGAAGCTTTCTTT. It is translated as CASRCSSATEAFF.

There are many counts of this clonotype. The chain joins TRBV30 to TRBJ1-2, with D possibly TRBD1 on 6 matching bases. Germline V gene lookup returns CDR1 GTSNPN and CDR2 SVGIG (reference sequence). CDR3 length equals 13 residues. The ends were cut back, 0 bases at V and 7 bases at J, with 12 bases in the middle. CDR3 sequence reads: CAWSVAGEFGYTF. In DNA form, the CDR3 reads TGTGCCTGGAGTGTAGCAGGGGAGTTTGGCTACACCTTC.

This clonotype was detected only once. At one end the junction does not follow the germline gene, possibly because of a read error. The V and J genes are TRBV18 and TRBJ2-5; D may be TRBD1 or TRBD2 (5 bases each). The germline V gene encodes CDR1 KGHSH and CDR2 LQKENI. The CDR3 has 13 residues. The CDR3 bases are TGTGCCAGCTCTGGGGACGTAGGAGAGCCCCAGTACTTC. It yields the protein CASSGDVGEPQYF.